Each of the 2 T cell receptor beta chains below was sequenced from the same sample in a study of cytomegalovirus exposure and HLA in healthy donors. The PCR had 60 Vbeta and 13 Jbeta primers. Using immunoSEQ multiplex PCR, the repertoire was profiled, and TCRdb retains in-frame clones only, with some absent. The table records about 150,000 clones, 65% to 80% of them present only once. The sequenced sample was PBMCs. All receptors derive from a man younger than 30 in good health and CMV-seronegative.

The chain combines TRBV6-1 with TRBJ1-5; 7 nucleotides agree with TRBD1. V lost 6 bases and J lost 6; bases outside the gene matches: 11. The CDR3 has 15 residues. CDR1 MNHNS and CDR2 SASEGT come from the germline V gene. For the CDR3, the DNA is TGTGCCAGCAGCCCCAGGCAGGGGGTAACTCAGCCCCAGCATTTT. Its protein product is CASSPRQGVTQPQHF.

The chain couples TRBV6-5 to TRBJ2-1; 10 positions agree with TRBD1. CDR1 is MNHEY and CDR2 is SVGAGI in the germline V gene. Trimming cost V 2 bases and J 5 bases; bases outside gene matches: 3. This CDR3 comprises 15 residues. The CDR3 protein is CASSYGTGEDNEQFF. The CDR3, as DNA: TGTGCCAGCAGTTACGGGACAGGGGAAGACAATGAGCAGTTCTTC.